The 4 T cell receptor beta chains given below trace back to one sample, sequenced in a study of T cell clusters in autoimmune cytopenias. Multiplex touch-down PCR amplified TRB using TRB-A and TRB-B pools in one tube. TCRdb derives one entry per CDR3 protein from the multiplex PCR reads, leaving out DNA. This sample lists around 300 distinct CDR3 sequences; its ten largest clones have around three fifths. TRB amplification used approximately 270 ng of peripheral blood genomic DNA. This sample was also put to use in a study of T cell repertoires in aging, cancer and after chemotherapy.

The material sequenced was peripheral blood. The receptors derive from a human donor with an autoimmune cytopenia or autoimmune hepatitis (not recorded which).

The V call is TRBV5-1, the J call TRBJ2-4; TCRdb selects TRBD1, and the lack of DNA leaves this call unchecked. Germline CDR1 is SGHRS and CDR2 is YFSETQ. The CDR3 extends over 15 amino acids. This CDR3 is CASSLARMGENIQYF. The variable domain in full, completed from reference TRBV5-1 and TRBJ2-4, reads KAGVTQTPRYLIKTRGQQVTLSCSPISGHRSVSWYQQTPGQGLQFLFEYFSETQRNKGNFPGRFSGRQFSNSRSEMNVSTLELGDSALYLCASSLARMGENIQYFGAGTRLSVL.

This chain joins TRBV29-1 and TRBJ2-7; no DNA is available, so the TRBD1 call from TCRdb remains unchecked. This CDR3 has 12 amino acids. Germline V gives CDR1 SQVTM, CDR2 ANQGSEA. The chain's CDR3 is CSVASGAYEQYF.

According to its frequency, this clonotype is medium-sized (0.01 to 0.1%). The rearrangement links TRBV6-2 or TRBV6-3 to TRBJ2-1; TCRdb selects TRBD1, and the lack of DNA leaves this call unchecked. The length of the CDR3 is 21 residues. Per germline, CDR1 MNHEY and CDR2 SVGEGT. The CDR3 sequence: CASSYAGMTETGIRLANEQFF.

V usage is TRBV20-1 and J usage is TRBJ2-7; TCRdb's assignment of TRBD2 cannot be checked, as there is no DNA. This CDR3 spans 14 amino acids. Looked up from germline, CDR1 is DFQATT and CDR2 is SNEGSKA (reference sequence). CDR3 sequence: CSARSLGPSYEQYF.